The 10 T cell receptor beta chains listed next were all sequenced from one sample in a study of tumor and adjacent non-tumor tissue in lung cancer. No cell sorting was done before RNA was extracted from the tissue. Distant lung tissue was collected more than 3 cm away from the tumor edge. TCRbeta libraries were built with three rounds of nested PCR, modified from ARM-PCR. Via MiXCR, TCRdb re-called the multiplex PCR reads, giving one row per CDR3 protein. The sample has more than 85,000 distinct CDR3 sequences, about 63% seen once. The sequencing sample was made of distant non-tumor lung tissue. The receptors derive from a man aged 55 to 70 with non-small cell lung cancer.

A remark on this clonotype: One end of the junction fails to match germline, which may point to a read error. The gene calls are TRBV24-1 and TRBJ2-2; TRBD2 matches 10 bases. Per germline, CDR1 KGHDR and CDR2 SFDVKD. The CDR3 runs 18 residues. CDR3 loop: CATSDSGTSELNAGELFF. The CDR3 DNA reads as TGTGCCACCAGTGATTCCGGGACTAGCGAATTGAACGCCGGGGAGCTGTTTTTT.

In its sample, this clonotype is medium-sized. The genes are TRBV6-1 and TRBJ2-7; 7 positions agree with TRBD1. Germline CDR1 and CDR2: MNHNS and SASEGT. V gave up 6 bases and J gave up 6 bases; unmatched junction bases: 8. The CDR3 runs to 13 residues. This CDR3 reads CASSVGTVGEQYF. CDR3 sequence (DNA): TGTGCCAGCAGCGTGGGGACAGTTGGCGAGCAGTACTTC.

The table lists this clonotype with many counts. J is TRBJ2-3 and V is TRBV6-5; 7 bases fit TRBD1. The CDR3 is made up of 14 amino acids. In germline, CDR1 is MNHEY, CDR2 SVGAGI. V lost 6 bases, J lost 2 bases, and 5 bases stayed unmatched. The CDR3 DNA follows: TGTGCCAGCAGCACGACAGGGACCACAGATACGCAGTATTTT. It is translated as CASSTTGTTDTQYF.

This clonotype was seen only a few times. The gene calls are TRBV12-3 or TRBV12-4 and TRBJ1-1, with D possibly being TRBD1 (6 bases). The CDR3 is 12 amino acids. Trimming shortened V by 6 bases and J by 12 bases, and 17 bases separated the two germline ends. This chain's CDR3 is CASSYRDFGTFF. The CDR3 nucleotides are TGTGCCAGCAGCTACAGGGATTTTGGAACTTTCTTT.

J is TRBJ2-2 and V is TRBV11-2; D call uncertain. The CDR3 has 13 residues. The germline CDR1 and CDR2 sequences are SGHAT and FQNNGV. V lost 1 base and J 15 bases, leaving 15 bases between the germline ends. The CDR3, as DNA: TGTGCCAGCAGCTTAGTGACTTCCGGAGAGTTGTTTTTT. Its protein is CASSLVTSGELFF. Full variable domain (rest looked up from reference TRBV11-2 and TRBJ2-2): EAGVAQSPRYKIIEKRQSVAFWCNPISGHATLYWYQQILGQGPKLLIQFQNNGVVDDSQLPKDRFSAERLKGVDSTLKIQPAKLEDSAVYLCASSLVTSGELFFGEGSRLTVL.

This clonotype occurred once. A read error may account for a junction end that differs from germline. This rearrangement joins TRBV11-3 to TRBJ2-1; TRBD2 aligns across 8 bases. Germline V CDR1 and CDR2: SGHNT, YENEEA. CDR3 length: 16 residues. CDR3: CTSSSYSGAGDNEKFF. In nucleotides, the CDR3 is TGTACAAGCAGCTCATACTCGGGAGCGGGGGACAATGAGAAGTTCTTC.

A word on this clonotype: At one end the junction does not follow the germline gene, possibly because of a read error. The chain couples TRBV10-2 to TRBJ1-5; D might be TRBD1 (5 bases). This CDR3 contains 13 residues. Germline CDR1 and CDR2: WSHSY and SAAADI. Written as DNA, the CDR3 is TGCGCCGGCAGTGGGGCAGGAAATCAGCCCCAGCATTTT. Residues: CAGSGAGNQPQHF.

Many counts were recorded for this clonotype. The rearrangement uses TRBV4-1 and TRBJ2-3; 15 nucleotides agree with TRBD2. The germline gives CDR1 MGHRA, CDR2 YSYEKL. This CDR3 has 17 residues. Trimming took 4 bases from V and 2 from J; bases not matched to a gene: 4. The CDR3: CASSLGLAGGPTDTQYF. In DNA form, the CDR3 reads TGCGCCAGCAGCCTAGGACTAGCGGGGGGGCCCACAGATACGCAGTATTTT.

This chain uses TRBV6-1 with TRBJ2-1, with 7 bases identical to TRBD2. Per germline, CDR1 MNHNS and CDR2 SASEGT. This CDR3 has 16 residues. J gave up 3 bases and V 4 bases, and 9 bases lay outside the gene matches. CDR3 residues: CASSATASGDYNEQFF. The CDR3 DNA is TGTGCCAGCAGTGCCACCGCTAGCGGCGACTACAATGAGCAGTTCTTC.

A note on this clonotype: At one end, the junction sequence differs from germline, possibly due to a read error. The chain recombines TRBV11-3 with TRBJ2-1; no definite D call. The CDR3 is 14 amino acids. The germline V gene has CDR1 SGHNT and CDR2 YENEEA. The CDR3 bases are TGTGCCAGCAGCTTAAGTGGCTCCTGCAATGAGCAGTTCTTC. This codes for CASSLSGSCNEQFF.